The 19 T cell receptor beta chains listed next were all sequenced from one sample in a study of CD8 T cells in Susac syndrome (dated by TCRdb to 2018 to 2020). The library relied on the immunoSEQ multiplex PCR assay. RNA was extracted using the RNeasy kit, and about 0.5 to 1 ug of the RNA was reverse transcribed with random hexamers. TCRdb's own reprocessing of the public reads used fastp at Q25 and MiXCR and kept productive beta chains. Each entry is one CDR3 protein sequence, shown with its most common DNA and genes. The sample table shows more than 130,000 distinct CDR3 sequences, and approximately 93% are seen once. Together, the top ten hold 0.27% of the sample. Input material: CD8+ T cells from PBMCs. Receptors were obtained from a human donor in good health.

This clonotype was observed once. The chain is built from TRBV28 and TRBJ2-7; weak D call: TRBD1 (5 bases). Germline-derived CDR1 and CDR2 are MDHEN and SYDVKM. This CDR3 has 12 amino acids. Trimming removed 8 bases at V and 1 base at J, with 9 bases between. The CDR3 DNA follows: TGTGCCAGCCGGACACAATCCTACGAGCAGTACTTC. Protein sequence: CASRTQSYEQYF. Full variable domain (missing parts from reference TRBV28 and TRBJ2-7): DVKVTQSSRYLVKRTGEKVFLECVQDMDHENMFWYRQDPGLGLRLIYFSYDVKMKEKGDIPEGYSVSREKKERFSLILESASTNQTSMYLCASRTQSYEQYFGPGTRLTVT.

V and J are TRBV20-1 and TRBJ1-5, with a possible D match to TRBD1 (6 bases). Germline values: CDR1 DFQATT, CDR2 SNEGSKA (reference sequence). The CDR3 covers 13 residues. Trimming took 6 bases from V and 7 from J, leaving 16 bases between them. CDR3 sequence: CSALTGAEQPQHF. The DNA of the CDR3 is TGCAGTGCCCTGACAGGAGCAGAACAGCCCCAGCATTTT.

The genes are TRBV30 and TRBJ1-1, with D uncertain. This CDR3 is 14 amino acids long. CDR1 and CDR2 from the germline V gene are GTSNPN and SVGIG (reference sequence). V lost 2 bases and J lost 0, with 10 bases in between. As DNA, the CDR3 is TGTGCCTGGAGTCTAGGGTCCATGAACACTGAAGCTTTCTTT. Protein: CAWSLGSMNTEAFF.

The chain combines TRBV29-1 with TRBJ1-1; D not certain. The CDR3 spans 14 residues. V lost 2 bases and J lost 0, with 10 bases in between. Germline V gives CDR1 SQVTM, CDR2 ANQGSEA. This CDR3 is CSVEKQSLNTEAFF. The CDR3 DNA follows: TGCAGCGTTGAAAAACAGAGTCTGAACACTGAAGCTTTCTTT.

This clonotype was counted only a few times. The chain carries TRBV4-1 and TRBJ2-1; no clear D gene. CDR1 is MGHRA and CDR2 is YSYEKL in the germline V gene. V was pared by 1 base and J by 5 bases, with 3 bases between. The CDR3 covers 12 residues. In DNA form, the CDR3 reads TGCGCCAGCAGCCAAGTAGACAATGAGCAGTTCTTC. Translating it yields CASSQVDNEQFF.

CDR3 in DNA: TGCAGCGCCGATCGGGACCCGTCCTACAATGAGCAGTTCTTC. Protein: CSADRDPSYNEQFF. This sequence joins TRBV29-1 and TRBJ2-1; perhaps D is TRBD1 or TRBD2 (5 bases each). In germline, CDR1 is SQVTM, CDR2 ANQGSEA. The V and J ends lost 7 bases and 1 base respectively, with 14 bases between them. This CDR3 contains 14 residues.

This chain uses TRBV20-1 with TRBJ2-3; D might be TRBD2 (5 bases). V was shortened by 0 bases and J by 8 bases, with 18 bases between the two germline ends. Germline V lookup: CDR1 DFQATT, CDR2 SNEGSKA (reference sequence). CDR3 length: 15 amino acids. CDR3 residues: CSARDFDYRVGTQYF. Written as DNA, the CDR3 is TGCAGTGCTAGAGATTTCGACTACCGAGTCGGTACGCAGTATTTT.

This clonotype was observed a single time. This rearrangement joins TRBV20-1 to TRBJ2-7, with D perhaps assigned TRBD1 or TRBD2 (5 bases each). CDR3 length: 14 residues. Germline CDR1 and CDR2: DFQATT and SNEGSKA (reference sequence). V shed 2 bases and J shed 0 bases, with 11 bases lying between them. The CDR3 nucleotides are TGCAGTGCTAGAAGGGACCCGACCTCCTACGAGCAGTACTTC. Its protein product is CSARRDPTSYEQYF.

This clonotype was detected once. The V and J genes are TRBV5-4 and TRBJ1-1, with TRBD1 matching over 8 bases. The trim removed 2 bases at V and 4 bases at J, leaving 10 bases unmatched. The CDR3 contains 16 residues. Germline-derived CDR1 and CDR2 are SGHNT and YYREEE (reference sequence). Here the CDR3 reads CASSFSTGERGTEAFF. The CDR3 nucleotides are TGTGCCAGCAGCTTTTCGACAGGGGAGAGAGGCACTGAAGCTTTCTTT.

This rearrangement joins TRBV14 to TRBJ2-3, with D possibly being TRBD2 (6 bases). This CDR3 spans 15 amino acids. Germline loops: CDR1 SGHDN, CDR2 FVKESK. V dropped 5 bases and J dropped 0 bases, with 12 bases sitting between them. The CDR3 loop is CASSERRASTDTQYF. In nucleotides, the CDR3 is TGTGCCAGCAGCGAAAGGAGGGCTAGCACAGATACGCAGTATTTT.

This chain joins TRBV13 and TRBJ2-4, with TRBD2 identical over 7 bases. Germline V gives CDR1 PRHDT, CDR2 FYEKMQ (reference sequence). V gave up 7 bases and J gave up 6 bases; unmatched junction bases: 15. CDR3 length: 16 amino acids. CDR3: CASNIRGEGVGNIQYF. The CDR3 bases are TGTGCCAGCAATATACGTGGGGAGGGCGTCGGAAACATTCAGTACTTC.

The V call is TRBV9, the J call TRBJ2-2, with no clear D. Germline V lookup: CDR1 SGDLS, CDR2 YYNGEE. V was cut by 4 bases and J by 5 bases, with 9 bases left in between. This CDR3 contains 13 residues. As DNA, the CDR3 is TGTGCCAGCAGCCTTCCTGGGACCGGGGAGCTGTTTTTT. Amino acids: CASSLPGTGELFF.

The J gene is TRBJ2-2, the V gene TRBV29-1; a possible D gene is TRBD1 (6 bases). The V gene's germline CDR1 is SQVTM and CDR2 ANQGSEA. The V end lost 7 bases, the J end lost 0 bases, and 12 bases lay between the germline ends. This CDR3 spans 14 amino acids. CDR3 amino acids: CSAQTGPNTGELFF. In DNA form, the CDR3 reads TGCAGCGCCCAGACAGGACCGAACACCGGGGAGCTGTTTTTT.

This chain links TRBV3-1 with TRBJ2-1; D is unclear. Germline values: CDR1 LGHDT, CDR2 YNNKEL (reference sequence). This CDR3 is built from 14 residues. Trimming took off 4 bases at V and 4 bases at J, with 11 bases between the two ends. The CDR3 spells CASSLPGFYNEQFF. The CDR3 DNA reads TGTGCCAGCAGCCTGCCCGGGTTTTACAATGAGCAGTTCTTC.

This chain connects TRBV4-2 to TRBJ2-7; TRBD1 matches at 7 bases. CDR1 LGHNA and CDR2 YNFKEQ come from the germline V gene. The V segment lost 3 bases and the J segment 6 bases; nucleotides outside the gene matches: 8. The CDR3 is 14 amino acids. The CDR3: CASSQTGWLPEQYF. The CDR3 coding sequence is TGTGCCAGCAGCCAGACAGGGTGGCTCCCCGAGCAGTACTTC.

The chain employs TRBV27 and TRBJ1-1; D not resolved. The V end lost 3 bases, the J end lost 1 base, and 12 bases lay between the germline ends. Germline-derived CDR1 and CDR2 are MNHEY and SMNVEV (reference sequence). This CDR3 has 15 residues. CDR3 residues: CASSLGYISNTEAFF. For the CDR3, the DNA is TGTGCCAGCAGTTTGGGGTACATTTCGAACACTGAAGCTTTCTTT.

The rearrangement links TRBV29-1 to TRBJ1-1, with D hard to call. This CDR3 is built from 12 residues. V was clipped by 6 bases and J by 4 bases, with 12 bases between them. Per germline, CDR1 SQVTM and CDR2 ANQGSEA. CDR3 nucleotide sequence: TGCAGCGTCGGGGTTATGAGCACTGAAGCTTTCTTT. Translation: CSVGVMSTEAFF.

The chain has TRBV5-4 and TRBJ1-2; 12 nucleotides agree with TRBD1. The V and J ends lost 4 bases and 7 bases, in that order; junction bases with no gene match: 14. This CDR3 contains 17 residues. Germline lookup yields CDR1 SGHNT and CDR2 YYREEE (reference sequence). Here the CDR3 DNA reads TGTGCCAGCAGCCCACCCGGGACAGGGGGCGAGATGCCTGGCTACACCTTC. This translates into CASSPPGTGGEMPGYTF.

This clonotype has just a few counts. The V and J genes are TRBV6-5 and TRBJ2-2, with D hard to call. There are 13 residues in the CDR3. The V and J ends lost 2 bases and 0 bases respectively, with 1 base between them. Germline V lookup: CDR1 MNHEY, CDR2 SVGAGI. Written as DNA, the CDR3 is TGTGCCAGCAGTTACACGAACACCGGGGAGCTGTTTTTT. It specifies CASSYTNTGELFF.